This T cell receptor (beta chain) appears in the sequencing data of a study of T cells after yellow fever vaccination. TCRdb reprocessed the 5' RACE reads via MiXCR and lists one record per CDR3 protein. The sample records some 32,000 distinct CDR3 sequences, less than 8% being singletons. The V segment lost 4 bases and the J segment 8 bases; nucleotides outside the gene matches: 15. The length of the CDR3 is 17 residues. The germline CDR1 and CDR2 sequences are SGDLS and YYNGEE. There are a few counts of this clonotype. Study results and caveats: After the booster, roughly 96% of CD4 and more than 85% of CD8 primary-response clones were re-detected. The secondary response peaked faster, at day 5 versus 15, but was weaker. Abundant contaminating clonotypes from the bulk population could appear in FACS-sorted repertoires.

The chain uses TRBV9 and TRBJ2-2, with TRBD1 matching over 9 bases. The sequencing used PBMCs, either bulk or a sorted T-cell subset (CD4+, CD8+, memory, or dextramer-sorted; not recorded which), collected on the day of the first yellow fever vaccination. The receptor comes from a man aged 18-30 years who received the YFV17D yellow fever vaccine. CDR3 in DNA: TGTGCCAGCAGCCTCGGGTGGGGACAGGGATACTCGGGGGAGCTGTTTTTT. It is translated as CASSLGWGQGYSGELFF. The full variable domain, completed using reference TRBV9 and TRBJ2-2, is DSGVTQTPKHLITATGQRVTLRCSPRSGDLSVYWYQQSLDQGLQFLIQYYNGEERAKGNILERFSAQQFPDLHSELNLSSLELGDSALYFCASSLGWGQGYSGELFFGEGSRLTVL.